This T cell receptor beta chain originates from a study of shared clonotypes between healthy human individuals. All donors qualified as healthy HIV-negative adults and had experienced no recent acute infections or vaccinations. Every donor, a Caucasian adult, lived in Nashville, Tennessee. The CDR3 consists of 14 residues. The V gene's germline CDR1 is MNHNY and CDR2 SVGAGI (reference sequence). V lost 4 bases and J lost 3, with 13 bases in between. Data came from immunoSEQ multiplex PCR; TCRdb stores just in-frame clones and leaves some out. The data show about 1.5 million clones, 95% to 97% seen once.

The TCR sequence derives from a man aged 30 to 45 in good health. This sequence joins TRBV6-6 and TRBJ2-7; the D call may be TRBD1 or TRBD2 (6 bases each). Sample: naive CD4+ T cells sorted from blood. This sample's subset: CD45RA+ positively selected. The CDR3: CASSSKGGRYEQYF. As DNA, the CDR3 is TGTGCCAGCAGTTCAAAGGGGGGACGCTACGAGCAGTACTTC.